The source of this TCR beta chain is a study of lymphopenia after photon versus proton radiotherapy. Whole-study findings and limits: Better survival with proton therapy was suggested as possible, not demonstrated. In patients who died, overall survival fell as post-nadir TCR diversity dropped more. Relative stability marked proton patients; photon patients lost diversity and naive cells. After lymphocyte nadir, photon-treated repertoires showed oligoclonal expansion, especially CD8+ Temra.

Germline V gene sequence: CDR1 SGHNT, CDR2 YYREEE (reference sequence). Trimming took 0 bases from V and 3 from J; bases not matched to a gene: 5. This CDR3 is 16 amino acids long. Measured with immunoSEQ multiplex PCR; TCRdb has only the in-frame clones, and not every one. The sample has around 150,000 clones; approximately 90% are singletons. As regards this clone: Antigen: not known.

The origin of this receptor is a man aged 50-59 years with gastric cancer. Sequenced here: peripheral blood, sampled from a patient treated with photon-based radiotherapy. The rearrangement links TRBV5-4 to TRBJ2-7; 11 bases map to TRBD2. The CDR3 region has the DNA TGTGCCAGCAGCTTGGGACTAGCGGGATCGGGCTACGAGCAGTACTTC. Its translation: CASSLGLAGSGYEQYF.